This T cell receptor beta chain derives from a study of T-cell reconstitution after alpha-beta-depleted transplantation in children. The CDR3 consists of 13 residues. Germline V gives CDR1 MNHEY, CDR2 SMNVEV (reference sequence). V gave up 5 bases and J gave up 6 bases, with 11 bases separating them. Library preparation (for TCRbeta) was performed with unique molecular identifiers. TCRdb analysed the PCR reads with MiXCR anew, one entry per CDR3 protein. This sample yields around 78,000 distinct CDR3 sequences, of which 7.3% are seen a single time; around 2.4% belongs to the top ten. This clonotype was detected many times.

The genes are TRBV27 and TRBJ1-5; a weak D match, TRBD1 (6 bases). This specimen was PBMCs from the stem cell graft donor, taken from the stem cell graft. This receptor was obtained from a human donor who donated a stem cell graft to a child with acute lymphoblastic leukemia. The CDR3 region has the DNA TGTGCCAGCAGTGGGGGCCCGGCTCAGCCCCAGCATTTT. Protein sequence: CASSGGPAQPQHF.